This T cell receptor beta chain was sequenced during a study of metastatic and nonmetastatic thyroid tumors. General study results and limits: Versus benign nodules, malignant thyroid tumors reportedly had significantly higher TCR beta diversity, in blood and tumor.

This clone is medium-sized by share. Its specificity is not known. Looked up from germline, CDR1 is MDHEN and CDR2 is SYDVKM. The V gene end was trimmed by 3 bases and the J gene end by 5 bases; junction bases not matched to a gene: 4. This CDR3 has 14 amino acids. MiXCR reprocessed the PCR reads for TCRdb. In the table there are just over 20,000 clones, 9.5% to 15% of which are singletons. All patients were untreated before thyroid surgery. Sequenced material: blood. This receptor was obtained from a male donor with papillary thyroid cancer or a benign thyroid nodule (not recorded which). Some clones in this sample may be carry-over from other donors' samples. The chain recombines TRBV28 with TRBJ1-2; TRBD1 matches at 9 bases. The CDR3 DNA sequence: TGTGCCAGCAGTTTTCTGGGACAGGGTTATGGCTACACCTTC. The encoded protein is CASSFLGQGYGYTF.